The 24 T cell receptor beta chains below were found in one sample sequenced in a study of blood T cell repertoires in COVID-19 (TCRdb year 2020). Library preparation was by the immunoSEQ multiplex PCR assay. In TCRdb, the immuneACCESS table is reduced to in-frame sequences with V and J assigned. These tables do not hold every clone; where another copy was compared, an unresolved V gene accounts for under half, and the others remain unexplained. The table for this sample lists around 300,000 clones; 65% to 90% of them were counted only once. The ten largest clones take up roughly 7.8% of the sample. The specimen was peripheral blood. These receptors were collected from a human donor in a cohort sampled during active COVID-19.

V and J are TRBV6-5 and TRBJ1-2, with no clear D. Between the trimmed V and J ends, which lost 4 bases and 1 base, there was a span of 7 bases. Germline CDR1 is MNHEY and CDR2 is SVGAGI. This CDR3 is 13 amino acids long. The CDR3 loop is CASSSYSNYGYTF. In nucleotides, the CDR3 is TGTGCCAGCAGTTCATACAGTAACTATGGCTACACCTTC.

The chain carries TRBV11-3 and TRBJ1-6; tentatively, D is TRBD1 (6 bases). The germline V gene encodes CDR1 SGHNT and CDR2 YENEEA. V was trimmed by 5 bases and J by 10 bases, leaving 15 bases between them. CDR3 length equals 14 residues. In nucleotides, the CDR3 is TGTGCCAGCAGCGAAGGACAGTGGGGCTCACCCCTCCACTTT. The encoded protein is CASSEGQWGSPLHF.

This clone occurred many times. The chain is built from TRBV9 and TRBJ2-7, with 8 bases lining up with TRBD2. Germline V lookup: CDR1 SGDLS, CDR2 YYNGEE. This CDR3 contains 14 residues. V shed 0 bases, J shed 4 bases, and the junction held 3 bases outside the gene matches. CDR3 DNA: TGTGCCAGCAGCGTAGGTACTAGCGGTTACGAGCAGTACTTC. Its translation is CASSVGTSGYEQYF.

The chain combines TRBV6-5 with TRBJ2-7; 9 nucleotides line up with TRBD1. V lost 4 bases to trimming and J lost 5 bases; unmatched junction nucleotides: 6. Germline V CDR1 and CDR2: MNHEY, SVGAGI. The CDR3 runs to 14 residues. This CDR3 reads CASSWGQGFNEQYF. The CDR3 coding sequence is TGTGCCAGCAGTTGGGGACAGGGATTCAACGAGCAGTACTTC.

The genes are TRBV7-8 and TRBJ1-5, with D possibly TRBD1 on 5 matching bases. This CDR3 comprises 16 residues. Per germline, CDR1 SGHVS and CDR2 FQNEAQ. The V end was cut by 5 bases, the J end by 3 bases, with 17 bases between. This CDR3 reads CASSPLGGLVNQPQHF. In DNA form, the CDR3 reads TGTGCCAGCAGCCCTCTGGGGGGGTTGGTCAATCAGCCCCAGCATTTT.

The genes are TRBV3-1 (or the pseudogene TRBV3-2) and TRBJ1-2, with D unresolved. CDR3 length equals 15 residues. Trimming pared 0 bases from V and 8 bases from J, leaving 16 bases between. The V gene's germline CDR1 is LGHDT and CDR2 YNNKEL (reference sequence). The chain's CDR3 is CASSQDMAGGEGYTF. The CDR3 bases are TGTGCCAGCAGCCAAGATATGGCAGGAGGAGAAGGCTACACCTTC.

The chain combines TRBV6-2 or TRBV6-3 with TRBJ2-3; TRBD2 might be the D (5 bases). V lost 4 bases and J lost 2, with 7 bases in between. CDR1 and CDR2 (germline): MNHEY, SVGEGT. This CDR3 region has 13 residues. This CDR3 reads CASSWTFTDTQYF. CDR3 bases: TGTGCCAGCAGTTGGACTTTCACAGATACGCAGTATTTT.

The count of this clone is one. The CDR3 loop reads CASSLGLAGGDEQYF. The DNA of the CDR3 is TGTGCCAGCAGCCTAGGACTAGCGGGGGGAGACGAGCAGTACTTC. This rearrangement joins TRBV3-1 (or the pseudogene TRBV3-2) to TRBJ2-7; 14 positions agree with TRBD2. The CDR3 spans 15 residues. Germline V CDR1 and CDR2: LGHDT, YNNKEL (reference sequence). Trimming took 4 bases from V and 5 from J; bases not matched to a gene: 4.

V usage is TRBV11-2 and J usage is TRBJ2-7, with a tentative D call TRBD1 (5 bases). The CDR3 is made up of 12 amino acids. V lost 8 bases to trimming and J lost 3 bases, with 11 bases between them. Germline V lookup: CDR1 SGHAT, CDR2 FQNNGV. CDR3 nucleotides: TGTGCCAGCGTCGACAGCCACTACGAGCAGTACTTC. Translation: CASVDSHYEQYF.

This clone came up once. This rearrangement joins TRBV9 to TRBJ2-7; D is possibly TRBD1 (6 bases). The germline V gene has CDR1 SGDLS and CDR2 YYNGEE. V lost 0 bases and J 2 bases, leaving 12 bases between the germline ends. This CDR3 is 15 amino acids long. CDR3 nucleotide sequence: TGTGCCAGCAGCGTAGGACAGGTGACCCCCTACGAGCAGTACTTC. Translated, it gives CASSVGQVTPYEQYF.

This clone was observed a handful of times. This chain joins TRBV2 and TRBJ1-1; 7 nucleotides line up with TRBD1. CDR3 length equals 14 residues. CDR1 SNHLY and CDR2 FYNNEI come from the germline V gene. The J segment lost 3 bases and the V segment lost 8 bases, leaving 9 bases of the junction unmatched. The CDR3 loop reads CASPRRTGDTEAFF. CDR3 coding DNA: TGTGCCAGCCCACGTAGGACAGGAGACACTGAAGCTTTCTTT.

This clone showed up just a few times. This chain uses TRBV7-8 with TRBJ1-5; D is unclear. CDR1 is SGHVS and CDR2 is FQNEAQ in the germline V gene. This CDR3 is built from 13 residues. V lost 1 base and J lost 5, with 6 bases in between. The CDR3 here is CASSLDRDQPQHF. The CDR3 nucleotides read TGTGCCAGCAGCTTAGACAGAGATCAGCCCCAGCATTTT.

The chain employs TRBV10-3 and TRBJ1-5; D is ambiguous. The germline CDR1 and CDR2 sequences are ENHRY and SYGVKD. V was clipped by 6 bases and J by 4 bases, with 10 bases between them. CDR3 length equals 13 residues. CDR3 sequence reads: CAIREGLNQPQHF. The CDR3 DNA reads TGTGCCATCAGGGAGGGCCTGAATCAGCCCCAGCATTTT.

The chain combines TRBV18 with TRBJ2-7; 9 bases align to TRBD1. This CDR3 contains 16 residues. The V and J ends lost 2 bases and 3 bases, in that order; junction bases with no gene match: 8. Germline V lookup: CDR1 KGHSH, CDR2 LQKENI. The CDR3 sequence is CASSPIIGQGSYEQYF. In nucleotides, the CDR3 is TGTGCCAGCTCACCAATCATCGGACAGGGGAGCTACGAGCAGTACTTC.

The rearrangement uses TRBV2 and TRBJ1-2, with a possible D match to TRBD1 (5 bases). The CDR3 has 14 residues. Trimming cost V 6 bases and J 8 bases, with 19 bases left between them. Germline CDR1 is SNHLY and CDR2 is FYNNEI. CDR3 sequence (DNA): TGTGCCAGCAGGGCGCTAGGGGCTGGAGAAGGCTACACCTTC. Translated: CASRALGAGEGYTF.

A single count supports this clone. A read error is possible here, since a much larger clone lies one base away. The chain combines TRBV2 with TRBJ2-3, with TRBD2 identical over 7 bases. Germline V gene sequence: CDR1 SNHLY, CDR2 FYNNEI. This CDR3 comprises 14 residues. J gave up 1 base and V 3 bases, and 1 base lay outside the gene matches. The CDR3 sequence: CASSEGGGTDTQYF. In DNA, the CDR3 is TGTGCCAGCAGTGAGGGGGGGGGCACAGATACGCAGTATTTT.

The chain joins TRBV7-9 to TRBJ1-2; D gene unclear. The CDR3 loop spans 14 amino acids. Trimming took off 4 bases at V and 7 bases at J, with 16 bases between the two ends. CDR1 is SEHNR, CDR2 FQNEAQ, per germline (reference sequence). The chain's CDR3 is CASSSPHSLLGYTF. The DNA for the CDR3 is TGTGCCAGCAGCTCACCTCACTCCCTTCTTGGCTACACCTTC.

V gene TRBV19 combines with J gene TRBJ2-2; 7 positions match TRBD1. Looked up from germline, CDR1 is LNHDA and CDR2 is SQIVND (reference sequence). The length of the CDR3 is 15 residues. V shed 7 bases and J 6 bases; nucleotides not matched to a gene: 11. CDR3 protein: CASNTPGQRAGELFF. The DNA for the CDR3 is TGTGCCAGTAATACTCCGGGACAGAGAGCCGGGGAGCTGTTTTTT.

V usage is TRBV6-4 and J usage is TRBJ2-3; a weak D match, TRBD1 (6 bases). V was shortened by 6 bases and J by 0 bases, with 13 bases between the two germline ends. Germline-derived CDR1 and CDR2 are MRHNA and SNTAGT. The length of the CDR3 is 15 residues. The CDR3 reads CASSPGQWSTDTQYF. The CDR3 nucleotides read TGTGCCAGCAGCCCAGGACAGTGGAGCACAGATACGCAGTATTTT.

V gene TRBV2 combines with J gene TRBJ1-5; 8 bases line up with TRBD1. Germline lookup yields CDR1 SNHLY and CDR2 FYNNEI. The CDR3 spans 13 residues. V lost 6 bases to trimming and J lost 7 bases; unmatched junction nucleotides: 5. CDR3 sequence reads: CASSGQGPQPQHF. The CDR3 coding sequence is TGTGCCAGCAGCGGACAGGGCCCCCAGCCCCAGCATTTT.

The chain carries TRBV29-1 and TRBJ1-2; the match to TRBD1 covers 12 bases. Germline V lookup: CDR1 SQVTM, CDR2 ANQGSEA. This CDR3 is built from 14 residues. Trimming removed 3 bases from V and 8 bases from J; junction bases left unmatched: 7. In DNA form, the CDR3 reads TGCAGCGTTGATCTGGGACAGGGGGCGCGAGGCTACACCTTC. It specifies CSVDLGQGARGYTF.

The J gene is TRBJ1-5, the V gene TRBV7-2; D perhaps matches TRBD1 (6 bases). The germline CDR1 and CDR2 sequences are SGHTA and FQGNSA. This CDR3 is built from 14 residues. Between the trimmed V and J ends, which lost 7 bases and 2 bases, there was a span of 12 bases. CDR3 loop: CASNTGFRNQPQHF. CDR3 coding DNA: TGTGCCAGCAATACAGGGTTTCGCAATCAGCCCCAGCATTTT.

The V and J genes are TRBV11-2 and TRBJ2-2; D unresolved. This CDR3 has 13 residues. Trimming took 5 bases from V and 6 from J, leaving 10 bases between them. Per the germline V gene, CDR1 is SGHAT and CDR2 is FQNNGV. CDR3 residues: CASSRDTAGELFF. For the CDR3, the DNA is TGTGCCAGCAGCCGAGACACCGCCGGGGAGCTGTTTTTT.

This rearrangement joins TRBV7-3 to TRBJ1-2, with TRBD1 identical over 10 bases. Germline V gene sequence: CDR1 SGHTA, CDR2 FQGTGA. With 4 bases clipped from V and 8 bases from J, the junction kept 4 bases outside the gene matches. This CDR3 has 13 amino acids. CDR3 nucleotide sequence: TGTGCCAGCAGCTCGACAGGGGGCAGGGGCTACACCTTC. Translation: CASSSTGGRGYTF.